This T cell receptor (beta chain) was captured in a study of graft-versus-host responses after intestinal transplantation. The repertoire was sequenced with immunoSEQ multiplex PCR; TCRdb's copy has only in-frame clones and lacks some. The sample includes about 29,000 clones, nearly 90% of them seen just once. CDR3 length: 13 amino acids. CDR1 is MGHRA and CDR2 is YSYEKL in the germline V gene. Between the trimmed V and J ends, which lost 3 bases and 1 base, there was a span of 6 bases. The gene calls are TRBV4-1 and TRBJ2-5; D is undetermined. The TCR sequence derives from a human patient who received an intestinal transplant, so some T cells may come from the graft donor. The sample consisted of PBMCs, taken about 15 months after intestinal transplantation. CDR3 sequence: CASSQGIQETQYF. CDR3 coding DNA: TGCGCCAGCAGCCAGGGCATCCAAGAGACCCAGTACTTC.